The sequence of this T cell receptor (beta chain) was determined in a study of shared clonotypes between healthy human individuals. General study points: Researchers found naive subsets generally carried larger estimated richness than memory subsets.

V gave up 0 bases and J gave up 2 bases, with 12 bases separating them. There are 16 residues in the CDR3. Germline V gene lookup returns CDR1 SGHRS and CDR2 YFSETQ. Concerning this clone: Its antigen remains unknown.

Deep was the level at which the assay was run. Sorted subsets were amplified in replicate PCRs using approximately 0.2 ug DNA, approximately 30,000 T cell genomes. The repertoire was sequenced with immunoSEQ multiplex PCR; TCRdb's copy has only in-frame clones and lacks some. The profile shows around 1 million clones, 70% to 85% of them singletons. The sequence derives from a man between 18 and 35 years old in good health. Sequencing input: memory CD4+ T cells sorted from blood. Subset meaning: CD45RA-negative fraction. The chain uses TRBV5-1 and TRBJ1-5; D remains unclear. The CDR3 DNA follows: TGCGCCAGCAGCTTGGGCGGGCTCTCTGGCAATCAGCCCCAGCATTTT. Translating gives CASSLGGLSGNQPQHF.